This T cell receptor (beta chain) appears in the sequencing data of a study of blood T cell repertoires in COVID-19. On the study more broadly: Collection of acute and convalescent COVID-19 samples took place in the United States, Italy and Spain. T cells, B-cell-depleted T cells, or PBMCs supplied cDNA or gDNA.

Per the original methods: Reference gene primers were amplified, and this amplification served to estimate nucleated cell counts. Generated by immunoSEQ multiplex PCR, the TCRdb table keeps only in-frame clones and is missing some. V, J and clone size are taken as reported in that table, and D and trimming were inferred from the DNA itself. This repertoire shows about 170,000 clones, about 88% found once; its top ten account for roughly 25%. This CDR3 spans 13 amino acids. V lost 0 bases, J lost 5 bases, and 5 bases lay in between. CDR1 is KGHSH and CDR2 is LQKENI in the germline V gene. The sample comprised peripheral blood. This clonotype was sampled from a man aged 60-69 years with acute or convalescent COVID-19. The chain couples TRBV18 to TRBJ2-1, with D unclear. The CDR3 nucleotides read TGTGCCAGCTCACCACCGTCGGACAATGAGCAGTTCTTC. This encodes CASSPPSDNEQFF.